This T cell receptor (beta chain) was captured in a study of CD4 T cells in relation to SARS-CoV-2 and coronaviruses. About the study: Crossreactive spike epitopes shared across donors were mapped to their HLA restriction.

The CDR3 contains 15 residues. Deletions cut 0 bases from V and 0 bases from J, with 9 bases between. Germline CDR1 and CDR2: SGHRS and YFSETQ. The unexposed donors gave CD4+ T cells in 2011-2018, prior to COVID-19. Points on this clone: What it recognizes is unknown.

Naive and memory CD4+ T cell DNA was deep-sequenced without culture. Produced via immunoSEQ multiplex PCR; TCRdb's table is partial and in-frame only. The sample records approximately 70,000 clones, more than 85% being singletons. Whole-study results and caveats: Crossreactivity was assessed only for spike protein, not other viral proteins.

The chain has TRBV5-1 and TRBJ1-1; D is undetermined. This clonotype was obtained from a human donor in good health. The source material was naive CD4+ T cells from PBMCs. Subset defined: naive CD4+ T cells isolated by negative enrichment. The CDR3, as DNA: TGCGCCAGCAGCTTGGTGGCAGAAATGAACACTGAAGCTTTCTTT. It specifies CASSLVAEMNTEAFF.